What follows is one T cell receptor beta chain and its context. Germline CDR1 KGHSH, CDR2 LQKENI. This CDR3 is 18 amino acids long. Deletions cut 2 bases from V and 4 bases from J, with 23 bases between. The sample belongs to a study of immune evolution from preneoplasia to lung adenocarcinoma. Assay: immunoSEQ multiplex PCR; the TCRdb copy retains only in-frame clones and omits some. This table holds around 6,600 clones, approximately 85% found once. The V and J genes are TRBV18 and TRBJ1-2, with TRBD1 as a possible D gene (5 bases). The source is a person aged 50-75 years with lung adenocarcinoma. The sample taken for sequencing was FFPE invasive lung adenocarcinoma tissue. Here the CDR3 DNA reads TGTGCCAGCTCACCATCCCCTTCCTTAAGACAGTCGTTCTATGGCTACACCTTC. This translates into CASSPSPSLRQSFYGYTF. Drawing the rest from reference TRBV18 and TRBJ1-2, the complete variable domain is NAGVMQNPRHLVRRRGQEARLRCSPMKGHSHVYWYRQLPEEGLKFMVYLQKENIIDESGMPKERFSAEFPKEGPSILRIQQVVRGDSAAYFCASSPSPSLRQSFYGYTFGSGTRLTVV.